This entry describes one T cell receptor beta chain. Its antigen is unknown. The assay was immunoSEQ multiplex PCR, and TCRdb's table has in-frame clones only and misses some. The sample records over 110,000 clones, roughly 92% being singletons. The data belong to a study of T cell responses to AZD1222 COVID-19 vaccine. Trimming took 5 bases from V and 5 from J, leaving 12 bases between them. Germline-derived CDR1 and CDR2 are SQVTM and ANQGSEA. The CDR3 contains 12 residues. Study-level results: Only a handful of AZD1222 recipients, roughly six in all, had baseline seropositivity.

This material consisted of peripheral blood, taken 28 days after the second AZD1222 dose. The sequence was collected from an adult who received the AZD1222 COVID-19 vaccine. This chain connects TRBV29-1 to TRBJ2-5; D is perhaps TRBD1 (5 bases). The CDR3 DNA follows: TGCAGCGTTTTCCTGGGGCAGGAGACCCAGTACTTC. This gives the protein CSVFLGQETQYF.